This T cell receptor (beta chain) was observed in a study of cytomegalovirus exposure and HLA in healthy donors (TCRdb year 2017). Describing the broader study: The 670 or so repertoires of the first cohort and the roughly 110 validation repertoires were produced on the same platform, according to a later analysis. High-throughput TCR immunosequencing, statistical association of individual TCRs with disease status, and machine learning were combined to predict cytomegalovirus infection status. Along with the approximately 700-subject first cohort, a separate validation cohort of approximately 110 different subjects was used. The study aimed to test whether cataloging public T cell receptors could reveal signatures of past pathogen exposure.

Separate from the approximately 700-subject first cohort, the validation cohort of around 130 subjects was the group to which the donors belonged. Library preparation used the immunoSEQ multiplex PCR assay. On the authors' methods: A statistical classification framework was built for diagnosing cytomegalovirus status from the catalog of TCR beta chain sequences. TCRdb's version of the immuneACCESS table is confined to in-frame rearrangements and falls short of the full clone set. An unresolved V gene accounts for under half of the shortfall where checked; the remainder is of unknown origin. V and J calls and clone size follow that table, whereas D and trimming were derived from the DNA. The sample contains roughly 73,000 clones, 95% of them found a single time. About 3.5% of the sample belongs to the ten largest clones. CDR1 and CDR2 were assigned from the germline V gene as MNHNS and SASEGT. V and J lose 8 bases and 7 bases, and a span of 20 bases separates them. Counted from cysteine to phenylalanine, this CDR3 has 14 amino acids. Left in the record is the CDR3 DNA by itself, 42 bases read in frame from the first base.

As regards this clone: Its antigen remains unidentified. There are no base qualities to consult, and no much larger clone falls within one base.

What the work shows at the level of the full study, not this receptor alone: The classifier was reported to diagnose cytomegalovirus status with high specificity and sensitivity in both the original and validation cohorts. In vitro tests confirmed that a few of the cytomegalovirus-associated TCR beta chains recognize cytomegalovirus antigens. While some public TCRs were present in many individuals, most TCR sequences turned up only very rarely across donors. The authors suggested that the approach could potentially be extended to other disease states and immunological phenotypes. The study gave a list of around 170 TCR beta chains associated with cytomegalovirus. In a later analysis, TCRs clustered in the first cohort were found to also tend to co-occur in the roughly 130 validation repertoires, with 90% to 95% of cluster scores above 0. A later analysis had no HLA typing for the validation cohort, so co-occurrence there was scored across all 130 or so repertoires.

Recombination connected TRBV6-1 to TRBJ1-2; D gene: possibly TRBD1, on 5 matching bases. The TCR comes from a man aged 18 to 30 in good health and CMV-seronegative. The specimen sequenced was PBMCs. At the DNA level, the sequence is TGTGCCAGCTTAAGTGTGGGGCCGGCAGGTGGCTACACCTTC. Its translation reads: CASLSVGPAGGYTF.